The next 12 T cell receptor beta chains were all read from a single sample in a study of monozygotic twins with inflammatory bowel disease. TCRdb reprocessed the 5' RACE reads, with one entry per CDR3 protein and no DNA. The data show approximately 340,000 distinct CDR3 sequences, and the top ten clones hold approximately 2%. Sequencing was carried out using blood. These receptors originate from a human donor with ulcerative colitis or Crohn's disease, or a healthy co-twin of an affected twin (not recorded which).

CDR3 loop: CASSYTGRWEPQHF. V is TRBV7-2 and J is TRBJ1-5; the D call of TRBD1 rests on TCRdb alone, since no DNA is present to check it. Germline CDR1 reads SGHTA; CDR2 reads FQGNSA. This CDR3 contains 14 residues.

The rearrangement links TRBV5-4 to TRBJ2-1; the D call from TCRdb, TRBD2, cannot be confirmed without DNA. CDR1 SGHNT and CDR2 YYREEE come from the germline V gene (reference sequence). The CDR3 has 17 amino acids. The CDR3 loop reads CASSLEASGRGRNEQFF.

The chain employs TRBV5-1 and TRBJ2-5; TCRdb designates TRBD1, a call that cannot be tested without DNA. Germline values: CDR1 SGHRS, CDR2 YFSETQ. The CDR3 sequence is 15 residues long. CDR3 in amino acids: CASSFPGGNQETQYF.

This chain uses TRBV6-2 or TRBV6-3 with TRBJ2-7; TCRdb outputs TRBD2, but without DNA this stays unchecked. CDR1 is MNHEY, CDR2 SVGEGT, per germline. The CDR3 runs 13 residues. The CDR3 reads CASVLRDGYEQYF.

The J gene is TRBJ2-5, the V gene TRBV19. This CDR3 has 13 residues. Germline values: CDR1 LNHDA, CDR2 SQIVND (reference sequence). This CDR3 is CASSIDTQETQYF.

J is TRBJ1-2 and V is TRBV6-5. CDR1 and CDR2 (germline): MNHEY, SVGAGI. The CDR3 is 17 amino acids. This chain's CDR3 is CASSYPLGGGENYGYTF.

The chain combines TRBV20-1 with TRBJ1-1. The CDR3 totals 13 residues. Germline lookup yields CDR1 DFQATT and CDR2 SNEGSKA (reference sequence). The CDR3 sequence: CSARRDGSTEAFF.

The chain couples TRBV2 to TRBJ1-1; checking the TCRdb D call of TRBD1 is not possible without DNA. The CDR3 runs to 15 residues. CDR1 and CDR2 (germline): SNHLY, FYNNEI. The chain's CDR3 is CASSDAGVMNTEAFF.

This chain's CDR3 is CASSQTGKGDYGYTF. V usage is TRBV4-1 and J usage is TRBJ1-2; absent DNA, TCRdb's TRBD1 call cannot be checked. CDR3 length: 15 amino acids. Germline CDR1 and CDR2: MGHRA and YSYEKL.

The chain uses TRBV28 and TRBJ2-1. CDR1 MDHEN and CDR2 SYDVKM come from the germline V gene. The CDR3 has 17 residues. CDR3 loop: CASSLRVSGRLYNEQFF.

The rearrangement links TRBV5-1 to TRBJ2-7. Germline V CDR1 and CDR2: SGHRS, YFSETQ. The CDR3 has 12 amino acids. CDR3 amino acids: CASSLNDREQYF.

CDR3 amino acids: CASSGGRTSGYNAYEQYF. The rearrangement joins TRBV12-3 or TRBV12-4 to TRBJ2-7; TCRdb's D call of TRBD2 is untestable without DNA. The CDR3 runs 18 residues.